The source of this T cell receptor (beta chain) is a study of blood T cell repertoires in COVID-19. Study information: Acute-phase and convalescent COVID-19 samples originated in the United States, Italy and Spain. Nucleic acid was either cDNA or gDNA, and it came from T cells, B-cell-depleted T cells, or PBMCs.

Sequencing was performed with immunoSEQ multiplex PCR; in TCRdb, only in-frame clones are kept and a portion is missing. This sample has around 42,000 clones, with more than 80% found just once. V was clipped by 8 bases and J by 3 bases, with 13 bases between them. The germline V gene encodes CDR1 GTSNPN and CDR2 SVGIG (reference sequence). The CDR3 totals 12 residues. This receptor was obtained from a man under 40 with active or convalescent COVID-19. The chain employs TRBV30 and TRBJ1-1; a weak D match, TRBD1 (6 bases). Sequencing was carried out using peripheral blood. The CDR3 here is CAGNRAHTEAFF. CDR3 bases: TGTGCCGGAAACAGGGCTCACACTGAAGCTTTCTTT. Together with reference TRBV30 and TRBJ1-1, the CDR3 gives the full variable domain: SQTIHQWPATLVQPVGSPLSLECTVEGTSNPNLYWYRQAAGRGLQLLFYSVGIGQISSEVPQNLSASRPQDRQFILSSKKLLLSDSGFYLCAGNRAHTEAFFGQGTRLTVV.